The clone carrying this T cell receptor (beta chain) has just a few counts. Its antigen is still unknown. Libraries for TCRalpha and TCRbeta carried sample barcodes and unique molecular identifiers via 5'RACE. TCRdb reanalysed the 5' RACE reads using MiXCR and keeps one entry per CDR3 protein. The sample records over 500,000 distinct CDR3 sequences, 15% to 20% being singletons. This entry is derived from a study of T-cell memory formation after mild COVID-19. Study details: Clustering of TCRs was largely donor specific.

Study conclusions and caveats: Day 15 to 85 contracting clones showed balanced CD4/CD8; day 15 to 37 expanders favored CD4+. Contracting CD4+ clones were located mainly in CM and EM, and CD8+ clones in EMRA.

The germline V gene has CDR1 ENHRY and CDR2 SYGVKD. J gave up 11 bases and V 5 bases, and 12 bases lay outside the gene matches. CDR3 length: 13 amino acids. The material sequenced was PBMCs or a T cell subset sorted from them (not recorded which). The rearrangement links TRBV10-3 to TRBJ2-7; 7 positions match TRBD1. This sequence originates from an adult woman who had mild COVID-19 (a few samples of this study predate the infection). Cell type and time point are not known. In DNA form, the CDR3 reads TGTGCCATCAGTCCGGGACAAACCGGGACAGAGTACTTC. Its protein product is CAISPGQTGTEYF.